The clone carrying this T cell receptor beta chain came up many times. Its target is unknown. The data originate from a study of identical twins. Study-level points and caveats: Cross-sectional statistics, not tracking of the same donors, supported the conclusions. Insertions were fewer in abundant cord blood beta clonotypes, whereas memory repertoires showed none of this pattern.

A universal primer site was incorporated via template switching, and the cDNA contained unique molecular identifiers. One entry per CDR3 protein results from TCRdb running MiXCR on the 5' RACE reads. The sample lists about 240,000 distinct CDR3 sequences, approximately 7.3% occurring once. The V gene end was trimmed by 1 base and the J gene end by 5 bases; junction bases not matched to a gene: 4. This CDR3 comprises 15 residues. Germline-derived CDR1 and CDR2 are SGHRS and YFSETQ. All of the donors were Caucasians in good health. These data were likewise used in another study, on yellow fever vaccine responses in identical twins.

This chain uses TRBV5-1 with TRBJ2-3; 10 bases line up with TRBD2. Sample: CD8+ T cells sorted from blood. This sequence was found in a woman younger than 35 in good health. CDR3 in amino acids: CASSLKAGGVDTQYF. CDR3 DNA sequence: TGCGCCAGCAGCTTGAAAGCGGGAGGGGTAGATACGCAGTATTTT.